This T cell receptor beta chain was identified during a study of human T cells and chemical hapten exposure (dated by TCRdb to the early 2020s). About the study as a whole: For sensitization, 2% DPC in acetone was applied to a roughly 2 cm by roughly 2 cm area of upper inner arm skin. For TCR sequencing, blood came from over 25 alopecia patients at anywhere from one to four time points (pre-sensitization, 2, 6 and 24 weeks). Patch testing on the upper back used Finn chambers containing 0.01% DPC, with scoring done after 6 days according to International Contact Dermatitis Research Group standards. Alopecia areata with under or over 50% scalp involvement, alopecia totalis and alopecia universalis were represented in the patient cohort, which was mostly female. Patient blood was sampled pre-sensitization (week 0) and at 2, 6 and about 24 weeks after DPC sensitization. The study tracked peripheral blood TCR repertoire changes in vivo during primary and secondary sensitization to the hapten diphenylcyclopropenone (DPC) in alopecia patients. Weekly therapeutic DPC doses were additionally applied to the scalp of patients throughout the roughly 25-week study period. Libraries were pooled for sequencing, and per-sample TCR yields varied mainly because of small differences in library volumes within the pool. The paper's findings and limits, for the study overall: The number of TCRs above 1 in 1000 frequency did not change with DPC sensitization; there was no evidence of global repertoire structure alterations. Repeated subsampling changed both the strength of the expansion versus patch-test correlation and the threshold at which the correlation became significant. Alopecia, a presumed autoimmune disease, was present in all patients, so the immune response of the patients might differ from that of healthy individuals. Compared with pre-sensitization or healthy control sets, expanded TCRs formed significantly more large CDR3 similarity clusters, which is consistent with antigen-driven responses. A positive correlation was found between the number of PT1 expanded TCRs and patch test score, with significance reached at thresholds 8, 16 and 32 but not 4.

Receptors were amplified or captured by RACE. Sequencer: NextSeq 500. During library preparation, unique molecular identifiers were attached to individual cDNA molecules so that TCRs could be counted quantitatively and reproducibly. From each blood RNA sample, both TCR alpha and TCR beta chains were sequenced. The published analysis was carried out like this. A median of about 87,000 TCRs per sample was observed, with a range of about 23,224 to 690,600. V, J and CDR3 annotation of the TCR reads was performed with the Decombinator software suite. For the PS versus PT1 abundance plots, all samples were subsampled to the same number of TCRs (28,000). Expanded TCRs were defined as absent before sensitization and observed at least eight times at the 2-week time point. TCRdb reprocessed the public reads (quality trimming at Q25 with fastp, clone calling with MiXCR) and kept in-frame beta chains. Rows are unified per CDR3 protein, each entry keeping the most common DNA and genes. The V and J calls, along with clone size, are taken from TCRdb and not from the paper's own processing. Here the sample has about 15,000 distinct CDR3 sequences; around 15% occur a single time. 7.2% of the sample is taken by the ten largest.

This clonotype has at least ten counts. What antigen it recognizes has not been identified. No much larger clone exists at a distance of one base, and base qualities are not known. In light of the paper, this sample's time point label describes: patch test 1, 2 weeks after DPC sensitization. The meaning of the sample's treatment or condition label: therapeutic diphenylcyclopropenone sensitization with weekly scalp DPC. At each patch-test visit, blood was drawn before the patch test was applied. Patients were eligible if aged 18 to 70, diagnosed with alopecia and judged suitable for DPC therapy, and pregnant patients were excluded. Unfractionated whole blood was collected in Tempus Blood RNA tubes, and total RNA was extracted from that blood. Counted from cysteine to phenylalanine, this CDR3 has 15 amino acids. The CDR3 DNA has 45 bases and is translated from base 1. V loses 4 bases at its end and J loses 4 bases; junction bases beyond the gene matches: 7. According to the germline V gene (reference sequence), CDR1 reads MNHEY and CDR2 reads SMNVEV.

In this chain, TRBV27 is recombined with TRBJ2-5, with 9 junctional bases fitting TRBD1. The clonotype was recovered from a woman aged 30 to 39 with alopecia areata. Some clones in this sample may be carry-over from other donors' samples. The sequencing used whole blood, collected in connection with sensitization to the hapten diphenylcyclopropenone (DPC). The DNA is TGTGCCAGCAGTTCAGTCGGGACAGGGTCAGAGACCCAGTACTTC. Protein translation: CASSSVGTGSETQYF.